This T cell receptor beta chain was recorded in a study of T cells in Graves' hyperthyroidism and ophthalmopathy (dated by TCRdb to about 2019). The study in broad terms: Peripheral blood was collected at initial diagnosis, before any treatment. The paper describes TCR Vbeta CDR3 sequencing of 135 peripheral blood samples, made up of around 41 ophthalmopathy patients, roughly 80 hyperthyroidism patients and roughly 17 progressor patients. TCR V-J signatures able to tell the groups apart were searched for in a discovery cohort of approximately 95 patients, of whom fewer than 45 had Graves' ophthalmopathy and roughly 57 had stable Graves' hyperthyroidism. Once sampling was done, hyperthyroidism patients were given methimazole at a starting dose of 30 mg daily, whereas ophthalmopathy patients were given high-dose intravenous methylprednisolone. The 100 or so discovery patients were divided at random into training and test sets in a 7:3 ratio. An independent validation cohort of under 20 hyperthyroidism patients and 17 patients who later progressed to ophthalmopathy tested prospective prediction of ophthalmopathy. In addition, the study compared T-cell repertoires in thyroid tissue and in blood from six Graves' hyperthyroidism patients. Summary of the overall study and its limitations: In validation, progression to ophthalmopathy was predicted by the model with 65% to 71% sensitivity and 72.22% specificity, a median of 6.5 months before onset. Most expanded thyroid clonotypes (frequency above 0.001) were also detected in blood, suggesting blood repertoires may reflect thyroid immune responses. A model built on a 13 V-J signature distinguished ophthalmopathy from stable hyperthyroidism, reaching 85% to 90% sensitivity and 81.08% specificity in cross-validation and 80%/75% in testing. Sample size was not statistically predetermined, and blinding of investigators to group allocation was not performed.

V is pared back by 1 base and J by 0 bases, with 8 bases lying between the germline termini. CDR1 is given as DFQATT and CDR2 as SNEGSKA, both from the germline V gene (reference sequence). The CDR3 covers 14 residues, taking in both the cysteine and the phenylalanine. The only DNA kept is the CDR3, 42 bases in frame from the first base. TCR beta CDR3 regions were amplified from RNA transcripts. A first-round RT-PCR of the TCR CDR3 used the HTBI primer set with the Qiagen OneStep RT-PCR kit. Libraries were constructed in a second round of multiplex PCR, after which size selection and purification were carried out. Libraries were sequenced paired-end with 100 bp reads on an Illumina HiSeq2000. Regarding the original processing steps: SOAPnuke was used to process the raw data, with reads discarded if the reads contained adapters or uncalled bases, had a mean Phred below 15, or lacked an exact constant-primer or identifier match. COPE v1.2.5 was used to merge high-quality paired reads, and clonotypes were defined as unique nucleotide sequences. MiTCR v1.1 was used to align the clonotypes against IMGT TRBV, TRBD and TRBJ reference segments. Analysis was restricted to V-J combinations with a frequency above 0.0001, which covered roughly 99% of repertoires. A TCS score was defined as the ratio of F50 (clonal expansion) to E x V (chaos), with BLOSUM62-based TCRdist applied between CDR3 peptides within each V-J. Welch's t-statistics and random forest reduced 514 V-J features to 13, which were used in a naive Bayes classifier (R e1071). Through fastp at Q25 and MiXCR, TCRdb rebuilt clones from the public reads, retaining in-frame beta chains. A single entry per CDR3 protein holds the most common genes and DNA from its merged rows. These V and J calls rely on TCRdb rather than the paper's analysis. The sample has fewer than 650,000 distinct CDR3 sequences on record, 14% of them singletons. 5.8% of the sample comes from the top ten.

This clonotype showed up just a few times. What antigen it recognizes has not been identified. The input lacks base qualities; no much larger clone sits a single base away. Hyperthyroidism patients were newly diagnosed, had a disease duration of under 2 months, and were aged 18 to 65 years. The study excluded patients with uncontrolled infections, other autoimmune diseases, pregnancy or lactation. Diagnoses relied on clinical symptoms, serum thyroxine and TRAb, thyroid ultrasound and orbital computed tomography. Blood from progressor patients was collected at the time of first diagnosis with hyperthyroidism, before any ophthalmopathy symptoms had appeared. Ficoll-Paque density gradient centrifugation was used to isolate PBMCs from 8 to 10 ml of fresh peripheral blood. Patients classed as progressors first received a Graves' hyperthyroidism diagnosis and then went on to develop ophthalmopathy during follow-up. Trizol reagent was used to extract total RNA, and RNA quality was then checked on an Agilent 2100 Bioanalyzer.

Rearrangement joined TRBV20-1 to TRBJ2-3, with no confidently assigned D gene. The TCR originated in a woman in her thirties with Graves' hyperthyroidism that later progressed to Graves' ophthalmopathy. Specimen: blood. CDR3 sequence: CSARVYSSTDTQYF. The DNA is as follows: TGCAGTGCTAGAGTATACAGCAGCACAGATACGCAGTATTTT.